The clone carrying this TCR beta chain was recorded a few times. Antigen: not known. This entry comes from a study of cytomegalovirus exposure and HLA in healthy donors. Study-wide findings and caveats: Subsequent analysis of the 100 to 150 validation repertoires found a tendency for first-cohort TCR clusters to co-occur. As confirmed in vitro, three CMV-associated chains were specific for CMV antigens.

Profiled with immunoSEQ multiplex PCR; TCRdb holds only in-frame clones, not every one. In the table there are approximately 300,000 clones, around 86% of which are singletons. The donors were in the roughly 120-subject validation cohort, distinct from the roughly 700-subject first cohort. The CDR3 spans 15 residues. The germline V gene has CDR1 SQVTM and CDR2 ANQGSEA. The junction had 5 bases not matched to a gene; V was cut back by 2 bases and J by 3 bases. This TCR derives from a woman aged 18 to 35 in good health and CMV-seronegative. What was sequenced was PBMCs. The chain links TRBV29-1 to TRBJ2-2; 8 bases map to TRBD2. The CDR3 is CSVESSGGYTGELFF. DNA of the CDR3: TGCAGCGTTGAATCTTCGGGAGGGTACACCGGGGAGCTGTTTTTT.